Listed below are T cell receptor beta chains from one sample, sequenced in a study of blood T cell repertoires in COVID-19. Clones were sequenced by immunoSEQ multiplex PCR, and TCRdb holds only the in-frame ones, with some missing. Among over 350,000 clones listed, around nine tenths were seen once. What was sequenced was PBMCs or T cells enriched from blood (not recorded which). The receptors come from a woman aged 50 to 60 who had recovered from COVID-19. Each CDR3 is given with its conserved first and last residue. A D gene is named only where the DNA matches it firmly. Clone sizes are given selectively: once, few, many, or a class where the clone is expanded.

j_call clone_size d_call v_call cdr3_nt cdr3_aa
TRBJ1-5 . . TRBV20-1 TGCAGTGCTAGTGCCTCCCCCCGCGGGGGTAGCAATCAGCCCCAGCATTTT CSASASPRGGSNQPQHF
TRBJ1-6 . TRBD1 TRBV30 TGTGCCTGGAGTGCGCCGGGACAGGGTGTTTTCCGGCCCCTCCACTTT CAWSAPGQGVFRPLHF
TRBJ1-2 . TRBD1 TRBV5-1 TGCGCCAGCAGCTTAAACAGGGGGCGTGATGATGGCTACACCTTC CASSLNRGRDDGYTF
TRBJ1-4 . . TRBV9 TGTGCCAGCAGCTCCCTAGCGTCTAATGAAAAACTGTTTTTT CASSSLASNEKLFF
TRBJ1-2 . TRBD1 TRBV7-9 TGTGCCAGCAGCTTAGTAGGACAGGGGGTTTATGGCTACACCTTC CASSLVGQGVYGYTF
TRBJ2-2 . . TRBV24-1 TGTGCCACCAGTGATTTAGTCCGAGAGAGAACGAACACCGGGGAGCTGTTTTTT CATSDLVRERTNTGELFF
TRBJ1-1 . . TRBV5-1 TGCGCCAGCAGCTTCGACGGAGGGAACACTGAAGCTTTCTTT CASSFDGGNTEAFF
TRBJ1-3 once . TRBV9 TGTGCCAGCAGCGTAGACCATCAAGCAAACACCATATATTTT CASSVDHQANTIYF
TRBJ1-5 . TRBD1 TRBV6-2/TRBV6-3 TGTGCCAGCAGCACGACAGGGGTGAATCAGCCCCAGCATTTT CASSTTGVNQPQHF
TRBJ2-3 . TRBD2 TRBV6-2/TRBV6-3 TGTGCCAGCAGTTACAGGACTAGCGGTAGCACAGATACGCAGTATTTT CASSYRTSGSTDTQYF
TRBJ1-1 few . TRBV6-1 TGTGCCAGCAGTGATATCGTCCCATACATGAACACTGAAGCTTTCTTT CASSDIVPYMNTEAFF
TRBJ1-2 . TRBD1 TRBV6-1 TGTGCCAGCAGTGGAGCTGTGACTGGGACAGAAATTTATGGCTACACCTTC CASSGAVTGTEIYGYTF
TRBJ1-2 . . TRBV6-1 TGTGCCAGCAGTGAAGCGGGACATCCCTATGGCTACACCTTC CASSEAGHPYGYTF
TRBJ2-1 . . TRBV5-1 TGCGCCAGCAGCTTGAGTAAGAGTAATGAGCAGTTCTTC CASSLSKSNEQFF
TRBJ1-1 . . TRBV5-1 TGCGCCAGCAGCCCGAGGCCAGGCGGGTTTGGCACTGAAGCTTTCTTT CASSPRPGGFGTEAFF
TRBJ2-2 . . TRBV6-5 TGTGCCAGCAGCCACCCCGAGTCAGGGGAGCTGTTTTTT CASSHPESGELFF
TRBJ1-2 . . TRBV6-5 TGTGCCAGCAGCGAGGGACATCTAAACTATGGCTACACCTTC CASSEGHLNYGYTF
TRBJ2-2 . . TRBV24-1 TGTGCCACCAGTGACACGAACACCGGGGAGCTGTTTTTT CATSDTNTGELFF
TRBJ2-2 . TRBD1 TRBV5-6 TGTGCCAGCAGCATCGGACAGGTTGGGAACACCGGGGAGCTGTTTTTT CASSIGQVGNTGELFF
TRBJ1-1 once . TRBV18 TGTGCCAGCTCACCTTCGGCAGGGTCAGGGACTGAAGCTTTCTTT CASSPSAGSGTEAFF
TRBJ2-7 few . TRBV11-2 TGTGCCAGCAGCTTAGATCGCAGGGGTTTGGAGTACGAGCAGTACTTC CASSLDRRGLEYEQYF
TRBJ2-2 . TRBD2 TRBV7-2 TGTGCCAGCAGCCTTAGCGGGGGACGAACCGGGGAGCTGTTTTTT CASSLSGGRTGELFF
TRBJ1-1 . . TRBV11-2 TGTGCCAGCAGCTTAGATTGGACTAACACTGAAGCTTTCTTT CASSLDWTNTEAFF
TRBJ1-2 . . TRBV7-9 TGTGCCAGCAGCTTATCCCCCAATGTTGACTATGGCTACACCTTC CASSLSPNVDYGYTF
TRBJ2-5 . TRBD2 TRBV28 TGTGCCAGCAGTCGTTGGCTTGGCTCTGAACTAGCGGGGGCTCAGGGTGAGACCCAGTACTTC CASSRWLGSELAGAQGETQYF
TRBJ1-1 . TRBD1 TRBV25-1 TGTGCCAGCAGCTTGACAGGGGGCACTGAAGCTTTCTTT CASSLTGGTEAFF
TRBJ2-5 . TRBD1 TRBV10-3 TGTGCCACCCAGGGGGAAGAGACCCAGTACTTC CATQGEETQYF
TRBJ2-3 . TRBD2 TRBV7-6 TGTGCCAGCAGCTTAGTAGGTCCGGCTAGCGGGGGGACAGATACGCAGTATTTT CASSLVGPASGGTDTQYF
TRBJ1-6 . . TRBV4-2 TGTGCCAGCAGAAAAGAGGATGAGAATTCACCCCTCCACTTT CASRKEDENSPLHF
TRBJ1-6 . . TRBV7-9 TGTGCCAGCACCCCGGGGAATATTAATTCACCCCTCCACTTT CASTPGNINSPLHF
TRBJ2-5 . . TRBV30 TGTGCCTGGAGTAGTGGACAGTTGTACCAAGAGACCCAGTACTTC CAWSSGQLYQETQYF
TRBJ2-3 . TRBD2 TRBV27 TGTGCCAGCAGTCCCCTTTCTAGCGGGGGGGCAGATACGCAGTATTTT CASSPLSSGGADTQYF
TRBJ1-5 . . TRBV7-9 TGTGCCAGCAGCGAGAGTGGTGATCAGCCCCAGCATTTT CASSESGDQPQHF
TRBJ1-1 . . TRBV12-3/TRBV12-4 TGTGCCAGCCAAGTCGGGATGAACACTGAAGCTTTCTTT CASQVGMNTEAFF
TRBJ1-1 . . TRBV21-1 TGTGCCAGCAGCAAAGTGAGCAGGGGGAGCGCTTTCTTT CASSKVSRGSAFF
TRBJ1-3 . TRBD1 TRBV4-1 TGCGCCAGCAGCCAAGAGGGGGTCGGGACAGGCATAGTATCTGGAAACACCATATATTTT CASSQEGVGTGIVSGNTIYF
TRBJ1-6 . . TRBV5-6 TGTGCCAGCAGCTTCCTGCACAGGCCAAATTCACCCCTCCACTTT CASSFLHRPNSPLHF
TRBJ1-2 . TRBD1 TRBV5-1 TGCGCCAGCAGCTTGGAGGGACAGGTATATGGCTACACCTTC CASSLEGQVYGYTF
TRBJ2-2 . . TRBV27 TGTGCCAGCAGGGGGCTAAACACCGGGGAGCTGTTTTTT CASRGLNTGELFF
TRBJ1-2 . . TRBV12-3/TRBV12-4 TGTGCCAGCAGTTTAGGACAGGCAACGCGCTACACCTTC CASSLGQATRYTF
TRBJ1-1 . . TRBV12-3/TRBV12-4 TGTGCCAGCAGTTTTAGGACAGATACTGAAGCTTTCTTT CASSFRTDTEAFF
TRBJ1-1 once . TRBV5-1 TGCGCCAGCAGCTCCACAGGGACCTCTACTGAAGCTTTCTTT CASSSTGTSTEAFF
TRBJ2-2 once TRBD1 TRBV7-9 TGTGCCAGCAGCCCAAGGACAGGGGGGAGCACCGGGGAGCTGTTTTTT CASSPRTGGSTGELFF
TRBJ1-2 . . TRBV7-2 TGTGCCAGCAGTCACCTGGTCGGGGGAGTGAATGGCTACACCTTC CASSHLVGGVNGYTF
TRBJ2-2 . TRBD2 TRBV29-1 TGCAGCGTGCGGGGGGGGCACACCGGGGAGCTGTTTTTT CSVRGGHTGELFF
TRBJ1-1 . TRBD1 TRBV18 TGTGCCAGCTCACTGGACAGGTCGACTGAAGCTTTCTTT CASSLDRSTEAFF